Sequencing of this T cell receptor (beta chain) was carried out in a study of shared clonotypes between healthy human individuals. Study outcomes and limitations: Incomplete sequencing of sorted subsets was indicated by rarefaction despite large depth. The study sampled only blood, and tissue repertoires likely differ.

Naive CD8 populations comprised CD45RO-negative cells positively selected for CCR7, excluding terminally differentiated effector memory CD45RA+ cells. The CDR3 covers 12 residues. The V gene lost 1 base and the J gene lost 7 bases, with 7 bases spanning the gap. CDR1 is MNHNS, CDR2 SASEGT, per germline. Sorted-subset replicate PCRs used 150 to 200 ng DNA, around 27,000 T cell genomes. Source study methods: Filtering was not the same, since immunoSEQ gave junction-only sequences without quality scores. The table came from immunoSEQ multiplex PCR; TCRdb's copy has only in-frame clones and leaves some out. V, J and clone size reflect that table, while D and trimming were determined from the DNA. Among fewer than 1 million clones listed, 90% to 97% were seen once. This clone appeared a single time. Its specificity is not known.

The source is a man aged 25-45 years in good health. Sequencing used naive CD8+ T cells sorted from blood. The chain carries TRBV6-1 and TRBJ1-1; unclear D gene. The CDR3 coding sequence is TGTGCCAGCAGTGAAGTAGTGGATGAAGCTTTCTTT. Translation gives CASSEVVDEAFF.